Listed below are T cell receptor beta chains from one sample, sequenced in a study of T cells of healthy individuals. One entry per CDR3 protein results from TCRdb running MiXCR on the 5' RACE reads. This sample yields 50,000 to 55,000 distinct CDR3 sequences, of which around 15% are seen a single time; 15% to 20% belongs to the top ten. Source of these receptors: a human donor in good health. CDR3s include the opening cysteine and the closing phenylalanine or tryptophan. The D gene is left open where the match is weak. Rows give clone size only sometimes, using once, few, many, or a class for an expanded clone.

J gene	D gene	clone size	V gene	CDR3 protein	CDR3 DNA
TRBJ2-3	TRBD2	many	TRBV2	CASTPGGGQDTQYF	TGTGCCAGCACCCCGGGGGGGGGCCAGGATACGCAGTATTTT
TRBJ2-7	TRBD2	many	TRBV20-1	CSAPRLAGAYEQYF	TGCAGTGCTCCCCGACTAGCGGGAGCCTACGAGCAGTACTTC
TRBJ1-2	-	few	TRBV6-5	CASSYRFGEGYGYTF	TGTGCCAGCAGTTACAGGTTCGGGGAGGGCTATGGCTACACCTTC
TRBJ1-4	-	many	TRBV4-1	CASSQVRFQTNEKLFF	TGCGCCAGCAGCCAAGTCAGGTTCCAAACTAATGAAAAACTGTTTTTT
TRBJ1-1	TRBD1	-	TRBV11-2	CASSAGQYPEAFF	TGTGCCAGCAGCGCGGGACAGTACCCTGAAGCTTTCTTT
TRBJ1-2	-	many	TRBV6-6	CASSYSLGGMGENGYTF	TGTGCCAGCAGTTACTCCCTTGGGGGGATGGGGGAGAATGGCTACACCTTC
TRBJ1-4	TRBD1	few	TRBV7-9	CASSFGRGNEKLFF	TGTGCCAGCAGCTTCGGCAGGGGGAATGAAAAACTGTTTTTT
TRBJ2-1	-	-	TRBV18	CASSPADSSEQFF	TGTGCCAGCTCACCGGCGGATTCTAGTGAGCAGTTCTTC
TRBJ1-3	TRBD1	-	TRBV9	CASSVDRGNGNTIYF	TGTGCCAGCAGCGTAGACAGGGGCAATGGAAACACCATATATTTT
TRBJ2-7	TRBD2	many	TRBV7-9	CASSSQEVAGGYSYEQYF	TGTGCCAGCAGCTCCCAGGAGGTAGCGGGAGGGTACTCCTACGAGCAGTACTTC
TRBJ2-1	TRBD1	few	TRBV27	CASSLTGSYEQFF	TGTGCCAGCAGTTTGACAGGGTCGTATGAGCAGTTCTTC
TRBJ1-4	-	-	TRBV11-2	CASSLTRGNEKLFF	TGTGCCAGCAGCTTAACAAGGGGTAATGAAAAACTGTTTTTT
TRBJ1-5	-	-	TRBV20-1	CSAREGSQPQHF	TGCAGTGCTAGAGAGGGGAGTCAGCCCCAGCATTTT
TRBJ1-6	TRBD1	-	TRBV5-8	CASSSGDSLNSPLHF	TGTGCCAGCAGCTCCGGGGACAGTTTAAATTCACCCCTCCACTTT
TRBJ1-5	-	-	TRBV3-1	CASSDSLDSNQPQHF	TGTGCCAGCAGCGACAGCCTAGATAGCAATCAGCCCCAGCATTTT
TRBJ1-4	TRBD1	many	TRBV7-2	CASGGQASEKLFF	TGTGCCAGCGGAGGACAGGCGAGCGAAAAACTGTTTTTT
TRBJ2-5	-	many	TRBV6-2/TRBV6-3	CASSTPGTLPWTQYF	TGTGCCAGCAGTACGCCCGGGACCCTCCCCTGGACCCAGTACTTC
TRBJ2-5	-	-	TRBV4-1	CASSLRGGTGEETQYF	TGCGCCAGCAGCTTAAGGGGGGGGACGGGAGAAGAGACCCAGTACTTC
TRBJ2-1	-	many	TRBV20-1	CSALPGSFGNEQFF	TGCAGTGCTCTGCCCGGATCCTTTGGGAATGAGCAGTTCTTC
TRBJ2-7	-	many	TRBV25-1	CASRKGGAGYEQYF	TGTGCCAGCAGGAAGGGTGGGGCTGGCTACGAGCAGTACTTC
TRBJ2-1	-	few	TRBV5-1	CASSITRGTDEQFF	TGCGCCAGCAGCATCACCAGGGGTACAGATGAGCAGTTCTTC
TRBJ2-1	-	-	TRBV5-1	CASSLEGGGGNEQFF	TGCGCCAGCAGCTTAGAAGGGGGGGGCGGCAATGAGCAGTTCTTC
TRBJ2-1	-	-	TRBV5-1	CASKPGRDNEQFF	TGCGCCAGCAAACCCGGCCGTGACAATGAGCAGTTCTTC
TRBJ2-7	TRBD2	many	TRBV29-1	CSVIPLWGGGAYEQYF	TGCAGCGTGATTCCCCTGTGGGGCGGGGGGGCGTACGAGCAGTACTTC
TRBJ2-5	-	-	TRBV5-6	CASSVTGLETQYF	TGTGCCAGCAGCGTAACAGGGTTAGAGACCCAGTACTTC